This TCR beta chain appears in the sequencing data of a study of shared clonotypes between healthy human individuals. Naive CD8 cells comprised CD45RO-negative, CCR7-positively selected cells, excluding terminally differentiated effector memory CD45RA+ cells. Assay: immunoSEQ multiplex PCR; the TCRdb copy retains only in-frame clones and omits some. Of roughly 810,000 clones listed, 90% to 97% are singletons. The sequence was obtained from a man aged 30 to 45 in good health. The sample comprised naive CD8+ T cells sorted from blood.

CDR3 DNA: TGTGCCTGGAGCGTCTGGAGCCGACAGGGGACAGATACGCAGTATTTT. Protein sequence: CAWSVWSRQGTDTQYF. The J gene is TRBJ2-3, the V gene TRBV30; TRBD1 matches at 8 bases. Looked up from germline, CDR1 is GTSNPN and CDR2 is SVGIG (reference sequence). There are 16 residues in the CDR3. V was clipped by 3 bases and J by 3 bases; unmatched bases: 11.